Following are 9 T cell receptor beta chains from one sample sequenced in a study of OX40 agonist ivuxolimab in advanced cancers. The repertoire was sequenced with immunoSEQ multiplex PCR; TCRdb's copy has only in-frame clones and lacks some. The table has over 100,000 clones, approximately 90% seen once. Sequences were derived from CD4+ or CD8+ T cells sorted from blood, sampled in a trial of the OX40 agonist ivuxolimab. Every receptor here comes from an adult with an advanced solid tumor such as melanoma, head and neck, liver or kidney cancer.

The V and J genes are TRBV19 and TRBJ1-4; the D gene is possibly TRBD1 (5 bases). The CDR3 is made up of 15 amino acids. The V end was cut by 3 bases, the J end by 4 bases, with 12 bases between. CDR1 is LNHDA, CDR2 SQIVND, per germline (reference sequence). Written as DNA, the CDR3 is TGTGCCAGTAGTATCGGACAAGTTAATAATGAAAAACTGTTTTTT. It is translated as CASSIGQVNNEKLFF.

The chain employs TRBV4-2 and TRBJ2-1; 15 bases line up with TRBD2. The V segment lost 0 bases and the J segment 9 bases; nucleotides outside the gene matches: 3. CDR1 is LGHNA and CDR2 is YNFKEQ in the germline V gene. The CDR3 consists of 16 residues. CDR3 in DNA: TGTGCCAGCAGCCAAGAGGGGACTAGCGGGGGGCGTGAGCAGTTCTTC. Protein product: CASSQEGTSGGREQFF.

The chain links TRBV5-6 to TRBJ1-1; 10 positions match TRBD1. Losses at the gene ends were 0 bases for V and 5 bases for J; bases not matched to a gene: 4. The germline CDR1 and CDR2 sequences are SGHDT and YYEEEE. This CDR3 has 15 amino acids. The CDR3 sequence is CASSLEGTGETEAFF. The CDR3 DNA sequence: TGTGCCAGCAGCTTGGAAGGGACAGGGGAGACTGAAGCTTTCTTT.

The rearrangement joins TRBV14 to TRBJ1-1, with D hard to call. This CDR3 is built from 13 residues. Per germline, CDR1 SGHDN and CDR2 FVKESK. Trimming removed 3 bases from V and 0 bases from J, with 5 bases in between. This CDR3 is CASSHGVNTEAFF. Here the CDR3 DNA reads TGTGCCAGCAGCCATGGGGTGAACACTGAAGCTTTCTTT.

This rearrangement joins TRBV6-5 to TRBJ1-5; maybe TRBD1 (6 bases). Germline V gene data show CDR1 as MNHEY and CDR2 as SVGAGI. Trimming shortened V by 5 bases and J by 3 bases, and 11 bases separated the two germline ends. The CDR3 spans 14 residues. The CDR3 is CASSERQANQPQHF. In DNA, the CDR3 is TGTGCCAGCAGTGAAAGACAGGCCAATCAGCCCCAGCATTTT.

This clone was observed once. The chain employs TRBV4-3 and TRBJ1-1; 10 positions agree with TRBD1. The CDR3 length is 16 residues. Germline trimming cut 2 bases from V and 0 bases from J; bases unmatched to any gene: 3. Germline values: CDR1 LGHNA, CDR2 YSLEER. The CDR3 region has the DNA TGCGCCAGCAGCCAACAGACAGGGGGCATGAACACTGAAGCTTTCTTT. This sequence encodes CASSQQTGGMNTEAFF.

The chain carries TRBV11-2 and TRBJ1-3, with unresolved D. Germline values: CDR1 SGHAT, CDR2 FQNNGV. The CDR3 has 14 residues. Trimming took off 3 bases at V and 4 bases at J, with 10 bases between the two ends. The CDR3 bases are TGTGCCAGCAGCTTCGGCTTTGAAGGAAACACCATATATTTT. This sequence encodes CASSFGFEGNTIYF.

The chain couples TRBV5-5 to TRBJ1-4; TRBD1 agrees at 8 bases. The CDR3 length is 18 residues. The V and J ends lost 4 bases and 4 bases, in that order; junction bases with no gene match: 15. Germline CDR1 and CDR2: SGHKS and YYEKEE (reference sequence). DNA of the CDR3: TGTGCCAGCAGCCTCAGAAGGACAGGGCAAGAAAGTAATGAAAAACTGTTTTTT. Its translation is CASSLRRTGQESNEKLFF.

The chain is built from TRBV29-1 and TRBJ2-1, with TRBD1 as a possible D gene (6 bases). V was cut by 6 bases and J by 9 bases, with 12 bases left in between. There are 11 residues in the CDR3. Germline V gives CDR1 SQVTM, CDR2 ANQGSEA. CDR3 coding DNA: TGCAGCGTCTTTCCAGGGGTTGAGCAGTTCTTC. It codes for CSVFPGVEQFF.